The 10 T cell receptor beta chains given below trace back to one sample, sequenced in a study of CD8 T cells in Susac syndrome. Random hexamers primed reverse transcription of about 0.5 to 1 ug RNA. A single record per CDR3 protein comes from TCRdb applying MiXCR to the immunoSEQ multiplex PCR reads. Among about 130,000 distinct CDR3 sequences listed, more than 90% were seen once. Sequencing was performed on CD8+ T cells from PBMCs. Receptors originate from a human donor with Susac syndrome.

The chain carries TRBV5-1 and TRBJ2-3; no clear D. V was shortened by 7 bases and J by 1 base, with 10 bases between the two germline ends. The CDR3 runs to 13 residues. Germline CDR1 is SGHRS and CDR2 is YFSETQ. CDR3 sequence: CASRHARTDTQYF. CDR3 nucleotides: TGCGCCAGCCGACATGCACGCACAGATACGCAGTATTTT.

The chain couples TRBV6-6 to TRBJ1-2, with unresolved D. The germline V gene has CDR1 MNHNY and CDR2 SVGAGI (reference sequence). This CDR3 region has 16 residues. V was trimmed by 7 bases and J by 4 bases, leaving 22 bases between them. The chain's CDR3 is CASTWTAQLPLYGYTF. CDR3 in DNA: TGTGCCAGCACCTGGACGGCCCAACTTCCTCTCTATGGCTACACCTTC.

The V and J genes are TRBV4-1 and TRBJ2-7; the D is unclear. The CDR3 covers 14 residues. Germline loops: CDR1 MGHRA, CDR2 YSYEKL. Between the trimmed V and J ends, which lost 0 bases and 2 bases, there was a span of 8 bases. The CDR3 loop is CASSQDEPTYEQYF. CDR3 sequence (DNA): TGCGCCAGCAGCCAAGATGAACCTACCTACGAGCAGTACTTC.

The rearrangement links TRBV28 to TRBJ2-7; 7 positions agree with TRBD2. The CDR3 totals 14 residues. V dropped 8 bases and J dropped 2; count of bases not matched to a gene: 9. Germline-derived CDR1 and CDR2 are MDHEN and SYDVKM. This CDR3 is CASGPGGATYEQYF. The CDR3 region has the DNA TGTGCCAGCGGACCGGGAGGCGCGACCTACGAGCAGTACTTC.

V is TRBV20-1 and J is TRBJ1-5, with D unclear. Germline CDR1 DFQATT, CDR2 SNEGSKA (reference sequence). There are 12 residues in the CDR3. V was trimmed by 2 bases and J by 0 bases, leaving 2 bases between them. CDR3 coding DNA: TGCAGTGCTAGACATAGCAATCAGCCCCAGCATTTT. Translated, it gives CSARHSNQPQHF.

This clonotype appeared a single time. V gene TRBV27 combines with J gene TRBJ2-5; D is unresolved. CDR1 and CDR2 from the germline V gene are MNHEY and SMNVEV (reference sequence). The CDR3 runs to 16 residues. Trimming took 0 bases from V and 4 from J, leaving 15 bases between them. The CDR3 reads CASSLSRAEYRETQYF. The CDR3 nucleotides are TGTGCCAGCAGTTTATCTCGGGCGGAGTATCGAGAGACCCAGTACTTC.

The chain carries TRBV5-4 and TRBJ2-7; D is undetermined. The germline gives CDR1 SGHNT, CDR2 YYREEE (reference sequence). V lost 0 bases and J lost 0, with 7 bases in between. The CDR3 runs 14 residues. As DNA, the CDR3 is TGTGCCAGCAGCTTGGACTCGGGCTCCTACGAGCAGTACTTC. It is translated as CASSLDSGSYEQYF.

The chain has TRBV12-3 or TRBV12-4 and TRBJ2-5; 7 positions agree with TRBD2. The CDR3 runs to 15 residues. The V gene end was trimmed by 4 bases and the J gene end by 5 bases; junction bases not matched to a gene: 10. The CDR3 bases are TGTGCCAGCAGTTCCGAAGCGGGGCCCGGGGAGACCCAGTACTTC. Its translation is CASSSEAGPGETQYF.

The CDR3 region is CASSPGTGGGETQYF. The CDR3 DNA is TGCGCCAGCAGCCCCGGGACAGGGGGCGGTGAGACCCAGTACTTC. The chain couples TRBV4-1 to TRBJ2-5; TRBD1 matches at 12 bases. Trimming cost V 4 bases and J 5 bases; bases outside gene matches: 5. The germline V gene encodes CDR1 MGHRA and CDR2 YSYEKL. This CDR3 has 15 residues.

For the CDR3, the DNA is TGTGCCAGCAGCTTAAGGCCAGACCAAGAGACCCAGTACTTC. Amino acids: CASSLRPDQETQYF. The chain is built from TRBV7-3 and TRBJ2-5; D not certain. The V gene's germline CDR1 is SGHTA and CDR2 FQGTGA. V was shortened by 1 base and J by 0 bases, with 6 bases between the two germline ends. The CDR3 sequence is 14 residues long.